A selection of T cell receptor beta chains follows, all from one sample in a study of regulatory T cells in long-lasting Graves disease. TCRdb itself ran the multiplex PCR reads through MiXCR, one entry per CDR3 protein. The profile shows some 220,000 distinct CDR3 sequences, 15% to 20% of them singletons. These sequences were also reported in another study, on T cells in Graves' hyperthyroidism and ophthalmopathy.

The sample in question was peripheral blood mononuclear cells (PBMCs), obtained at new diagnosis, from a patient treated with antithyroid drugs. These receptors were collected from a woman aged 25 to 39 with Graves disease. Both conserved end residues are part of each CDR3. Each record gives: clone size, J gene, V gene, D gene, CDR3 protein, CDR3 DNA. A D gene is named only where the DNA matches it firmly. Clone size is given for some rows only: seen once, a few or many times, or a class if the clone is expanded.

>few|TRBJ1-1|TRBV5-1|-
CASSLVGGLNTEAFF
TGCGCCAGCAGCTTGGTCGGGGGACTGAACACTGAAGCTTTCTTT
>-|TRBJ2-5|TRBV19|TRBD2
CASSNQGTSGIETQYF
TGTGCCAGTAGTAATCAAGGGACTAGCGGAATAGAGACCCAGTACTTC
>many|TRBJ2-7|TRBV7-2|TRBD2
CASSPAGGYSYEQYF
TGTGCCAGCAGCCCCGCGGGGGGATACTCCTACGAGCAGTACTTC
>many|TRBJ2-1|TRBV6-1|-
CASMGGGEDEQFF
TGTGCCAGCATGGGTGGAGGGGAGGATGAGCAGTTCTTC
>many|TRBJ1-2|TRBV27|TRBD1
CASSLVGQGGMDGYTF
TGTGCCAGCAGTTTAGTGGGACAGGGGGGAATGGATGGCTACACCTTC
>many|TRBJ1-5|TRBV28|-
CASNRREPQHF
TGTGCCAGCAATAGAAGGGAGCCCCAGCATTTT
>many|TRBJ1-5|TRBV20-1|-
CSARRGFPNQPQHF
TGCAGTGCTAGACGGGGCTTTCCCAATCAGCCCCAGCATTTT
>many|TRBJ2-7|TRBV13|-
CASSSIQGGREQYF
TGTGCCAGCAGCTCAATACAGGGAGGCCGCGAGCAGTACTTC
>many|TRBJ2-7|TRBV30|-
CAWKNYRDSYEQYF
TGTGCCTGGAAGAATTACAGGGATTCCTACGAGCAGTACTTC
>many|TRBJ2-7|TRBV2|-
CASSGGLAADEQYF
TGTGCCAGCAGCGGGGGGCTAGCTGCGGACGAGCAGTACTTC
>many|TRBJ1-2|TRBV28|TRBD1
CASSFRDRPGYGYTF
TGTGCCAGCAGTTTTAGGGACAGGCCCGGATATGGCTACACCTTC
>few|TRBJ2-1|TRBV20-1|-
CSAPGQWSYEQFF
TGCAGTGCTCCCGGACAGTGGAGCTATGAGCAGTTCTTC
>-|TRBJ1-4|TRBV13|TRBD1
CASSSTPGQNEKLFF
TGTGCCAGCAGCTCAACACCGGGACAGAACGAAAAACTGTTTTTT
>many|TRBJ1-6|TRBV3-1|TRBD1
CASSQPSGQGYSPLHF
TGTGCCAGCAGCCAACCCTCCGGACAGGGCTATTCACCCCTCCACTTT
>few|TRBJ1-5|TRBV20-1|-
CSARDRVFNQPQHF
TGCAGTGCTAGAGATCGGGTATTCAATCAGCCCCAGCATTTT
>many|TRBJ1-1|TRBV20-1|-
CSARDERTAGATEAFF
TGCAGTGCTAGAGATGAGAGGACCGCAGGGGCCACTGAAGCTTTCTTT
>many|TRBJ2-7|TRBV7-6|-
CASSLGDINYEQYF
TGTGCCAGCAGCTTAGGGGACATAAACTACGAGCAGTACTTC
>-|TRBJ1-1|TRBV2|TRBD1
CASSEWGTENFNTEAFF
TGTGCCAGCAGTGAATGGGGGACAGAGAATTTCAACACTGAAGCTTTCTTT
>many|TRBJ1-6|TRBV4-1|TRBD1
CASSQARQGNSPLHF
TGCGCCAGCAGCCAAGCTCGACAGGGGAATTCACCCCTCCACTTT
>many|TRBJ2-3|TRBV5-8|TRBD1
CASSEMTGGTDTQYF
TGTGCCAGCAGCGAGATGACAGGGGGCACAGATACGCAGTATTTT
>many|TRBJ2-7|TRBV6-1|TRBD1
CASTNPGQASYEQYF
TGTGCCAGTACTAACCCGGGACAGGCTTCCTACGAGCAGTACTTC
>many|TRBJ2-7|TRBV6-1|-
CASSTVASGPKEQYF
TGTGCCAGCAGCACCGTTGCTTCGGGCCCTAAGGAGCAGTACTTC
>-|TRBJ2-3|TRBV7-2|-
CVSSLGGPVDTQYF
TGTGTCAGCAGCTTAGGAGGGCCAGTTGATACGCAGTATTTT
>many|TRBJ1-1|TRBV20-1|-
CSARKLNTEAFF
TGCAGTGCTAGAAAGCTGAACACTGAAGCTTTCTTT
>few|TRBJ2-3|TRBV11-2|-
CASSPPGPGTQYF
TGTGCCAGCAGCCCTCCGGGCCCCGGGACGCAGTATTTT
>-|TRBJ2-2|TRBV11-3|-
CASSSGIHTGELFF
TGTGCCAGCAGCTCCGGGATCCACACCGGGGAGCTGTTTTTT
>many|TRBJ1-2|TRBV28|-
CASSLDVPPYGYTF
TGTGCCAGCAGTTTAGACGTCCCCCCTTATGGCTACACCTTC
>-|TRBJ2-1|TRBV2|TRBD2
CASSEAHRTSGKNNEQFF
TGTGCCAGCAGTGAAGCGCATCGGACTAGCGGGAAGAACAATGAGCAGTTCTTC
>many|TRBJ1-3|TRBV11-2|-
CASSFFGNTIYF
TGTGCCAGCAGCTTCTTTGGGAACACCATATATTTT
>many|TRBJ2-5|TRBV18|-
CASSPPNGNFQETQYF
TGTGCCAGCTCACCACCGAACGGGAACTTCCAAGAGACCCAGTACTTC
>-|TRBJ2-7|TRBV24-1|TRBD2
CATSVSGGAHEQYF
TGTGCCACCAGTGTAAGCGGGGGGGCCCACGAGCAGTACTTC
>-|TRBJ2-5|TRBV5-1|TRBD2
CASSTRGGEQETQYF
TGCGCCAGCAGCACCCGGGGGGGCGAACAAGAGACCCAGTACTTC
>many|TRBJ2-5|TRBV28|-
CASGPSAGWGETQYF
TGTGCCAGCGGTCCATCGGCGGGATGGGGTGAGACCCAGTACTTC
>-|TRBJ1-2|TRBV27|-
CASGSLDAHRGHTF
TGTGCCAGCGGGTCCTTGGACGCCCACAGAGGCCACACCTTC
>-|TRBJ2-2|TRBV20-1|TRBD2
CSARDLAGGPNTGELFF
TGCAGTGCTAGAGATTTAGCGGGGGGCCCTAACACCGGGGAGCTGTTTTTT
>-|TRBJ1-2|TRBV7-9|-
CASSLLQSYGYTF
TGTGCCAGCAGCTTACTACAGAGCTATGGCTACACCTTC
>-|TRBJ1-6|TRBV28|-
CASSIQGQSEPLHF
TGTGCCAGCAGTATCCAAGGACAGTCGGAACCCCTCCACTTT
>few|TRBJ1-2|TRBV18|TRBD1
CASLPGTGPNYGYTF
TGTGCCAGCTTACCCGGGACAGGACCCAACTATGGCTACACCTTC